The following is a TCR beta chain sequence with its context. The data originate from a study of blood T cell repertoires in COVID-19. Here immunoSEQ multiplex PCR was the method, and the copy in TCRdb shows in-frame clones only, minus some. Found here are about 380,000 clones, around 89% of them singletons; the top ten hold more than 1%. This CDR3 comprises 18 residues. With V trimmed by 7 bases and J by 3 bases, 19 bases remained unmatched. Germline CDR1 MRHNA, CDR2 SNTAGT. The receptor was derived from a woman between 18 and 30 years old who had recovered from COVID-19. The sequenced sample consisted of PBMCs or T cells enriched from blood (not recorded which). The V call is TRBV6-4, the J call TRBJ1-1, with 8 positions matching TRBD1. CDR3 loop: CASNKREDRDSLDTEAFF. The CDR3, as DNA: TGTGCCAGCAACAAAAGGGAGGACAGGGATAGTTTGGACACTGAAGCTTTCTTT.